These 11 T cell receptor beta chains originate from one sample sequenced in a study of blood T cell repertoires in COVID-19. Clones were read by immunoSEQ multiplex PCR, and TCRdb kept only the in-frame ones, dropping some. This table has just over 200,000 clones, around 80% appearing once. Sequencing was performed on peripheral blood. The receptors derive from a woman in her sixties or seventies with acute or convalescent COVID-19.

In its sample, this clone was seen a few times. The DNA for the CDR3 is TGTGGCAGTGCATACAGGTCTGGAAACACCATATATTTT. Translation: CGSAYRSGNTIYF. V usage is TRBV6-5 and J usage is TRBJ1-3; a weak D match, TRBD1 (5 bases). This CDR3 has 13 residues. Per germline, CDR1 MNHEY and CDR2 SVGAGI.

This chain links TRBV30 with TRBJ2-1; 10 bases align to TRBD2. Per germline, CDR1 GTSNPN and CDR2 SVGIG (reference sequence). The CDR3 is 14 residues long. V was clipped by 3 bases and J by 7 bases; unmatched bases: 6. The CDR3 DNA reads TGTGCCTGGAGGTTACTAGCGGGAACGAATGAGCAGTTCTTC. Its protein is CAWRLLAGTNEQFF.

V is TRBV14 and J is TRBJ2-7, with D hard to call. The CDR3 loop spans 12 amino acids. V dropped 4 bases and J dropped 3 bases, with 7 bases sitting between them. Germline-derived CDR1 and CDR2 are SGHDN and FVKESK. The CDR3 DNA reads TGTGCCAGCAGCCCGAACAGCTACGAGCAGTACTTC. Its translation: CASSPNSYEQYF.

The rearrangement joins TRBV19 to TRBJ2-1; D is perhaps TRBD1 (6 bases). The germline V and J ends were trimmed by 6 bases and 8 bases, with 14 bases remaining between them. The CDR3 loop spans 13 amino acids. Germline V gene sequence: CDR1 LNHDA, CDR2 SQIVND (reference sequence). CDR3 DNA: TGTGCCAGTAGACCGACACAGGGTGATGAGCAGTTCTTC. Encoded protein: CASRPTQGDEQFF.

The chain uses TRBV9 and TRBJ2-3; D gene uncertain. CDR3 size: 14 residues. Germline values: CDR1 SGDLS, CDR2 YYNGEE. Trimming took off 3 bases at V and 1 base at J, with 9 bases between the two ends. DNA for the CDR3: TGTGCCAGCAGCGAGACTGAGGGCACAGATACGCAGTATTTT. Amino acid sequence: CASSETEGTDTQYF.

The chain employs TRBV7-9 and TRBJ2-5; D is possibly TRBD2 (5 bases). This CDR3 region has 12 residues. V lost 7 bases and J 5 bases, leaving 11 bases between the germline ends. Germline V CDR1 and CDR2: SEHNR, FQNEAQ (reference sequence). The CDR3 here is CASTEAPETQYF. DNA of the CDR3: TGTGCCAGCACGGAGGCCCCGGAGACCCAGTACTTC.

This chain links TRBV5-1 with TRBJ1-2; 8 bases fit TRBD1. CDR3 size: 11 residues. Per the germline V gene, CDR1 is SGHRS and CDR2 is YFSETQ. The V and J ends lost 4 bases and 7 bases, in that order; junction bases with no gene match: 0. The CDR3 loop reads CASSDRGGYTF. The CDR3 region has the DNA TGCGCCAGCAGCGACAGGGGTGGCTACACCTTC.

The rearrangement uses TRBV29-1 and TRBJ2-5; 7 bases align to TRBD2. J gave up 5 bases and V 3 bases, and 12 bases lay outside the gene matches. From germline, CDR1 is SQVTM and CDR2 ANQGSEA. The CDR3 extends over 15 amino acids. Here the CDR3 DNA reads TGCAGCGTTGAGGGGGGGGTAAGGCAATGGGAGACCCAGTACTTC. Its protein is CSVEGGVRQWETQYF.

This chain uses TRBV6-5 with TRBJ2-5; 9 nucleotides agree with TRBD1. The germline CDR1 and CDR2 sequences are MNHEY and SVGAGI. The V gene end was trimmed by 6 bases and the J gene end by 5 bases; junction bases not matched to a gene: 4. The CDR3 sequence is 13 residues long. The CDR3 is CASSYRGRETQYF. The CDR3 DNA reads as TGTGCCAGCAGCTACAGGGGGCGGGAGACCCAGTACTTC.

The chain combines TRBV20-1 with TRBJ2-7; a possible D gene is TRBD2 (5 bases). From germline, CDR1 is DFQATT and CDR2 SNEGSKA (reference sequence). Trimming shortened V by 3 bases and J by 3 bases, and 12 bases separated the two germline ends. The CDR3 is 13 amino acids. The CDR3, as DNA: TGCAGTGCTAGTCTTGAGGGTCTCTACGAGCAGTACTTC. Encoded protein: CSASLEGLYEQYF.

This chain uses TRBV10-3 with TRBJ2-7; 8 bases match TRBD2. Losses at the gene ends were 3 bases for V and 0 bases for J; bases not matched to a gene: 7. Germline values: CDR1 ENHRY, CDR2 SYGVKD. The CDR3 runs to 16 residues. CDR3 coding DNA: TGTGCCATCAGTGATTTGGCGGGAGGCCGCTCCTACGAGCAGTACTTC. Translation: CAISDLAGGRSYEQYF.